This TCR beta chain was recorded in a study of T-cell reconstitution after alpha-beta-depleted transplantation in children. Using unique molecular identifiers, the investigators prepared the TCRbeta library. TCRdb reanalysed the PCR reads using MiXCR and keeps one entry per CDR3 protein. The sample contains 500,000 to 600,000 distinct CDR3 sequences, approximately 16% of which appear only once. This clonotype was seen only a few times. This TCR was sampled from a human donor who donated a stem cell graft to a child with acute lymphoblastic leukemia. The sequencing here drew on PBMCs from the stem cell graft donor, taken from the stem cell graft.

CDR3 coding DNA: TGTGCCAGCAGCTTAGGCCCGGGGACAGGCAGCAATCAGCCCCAGCATTTT. Translated: CASSLGPGTGSNQPQHF. The chain uses TRBV7-9 and TRBJ1-5; 8 bases map to TRBD1. Germline V lookup: CDR1 SEHNR, CDR2 FQNEAQ (reference sequence). CDR3 length equals 17 residues. V shed 1 base, J shed 1 base, and the junction held 6 bases outside the gene matches.